This T cell receptor (beta chain) was recorded in a study of cytomegalovirus exposure and HLA in healthy donors. General study findings and limits: Three chains tied to CMV proved CMV antigen-specific in vitro.

Measured with immunoSEQ multiplex PCR; TCRdb has only the in-frame clones, and not every one. The sample includes about 150,000 clones, approximately 86% of them seen just once. There are a few counts of this clone. What it recognizes is unknown. The CDR3 loop spans 14 amino acids. CDR1 is SEHNR and CDR2 is FQNEAQ in the germline V gene (reference sequence). V lost 4 bases and J lost 5, with 14 bases in between. The clonotype originates from a man between 18 and 35 years old in good health and CMV-seropositive. This chain links TRBV7-9 with TRBJ1-1; weak D call: TRBD1 (6 bases). The sample was PBMCs. In DNA form, the CDR3 reads TGTGCCAGCAGCTCCAGGGGTTCTGGGACTGAAGCTTTCTTT. Translated: CASSSRGSGTEAFF.